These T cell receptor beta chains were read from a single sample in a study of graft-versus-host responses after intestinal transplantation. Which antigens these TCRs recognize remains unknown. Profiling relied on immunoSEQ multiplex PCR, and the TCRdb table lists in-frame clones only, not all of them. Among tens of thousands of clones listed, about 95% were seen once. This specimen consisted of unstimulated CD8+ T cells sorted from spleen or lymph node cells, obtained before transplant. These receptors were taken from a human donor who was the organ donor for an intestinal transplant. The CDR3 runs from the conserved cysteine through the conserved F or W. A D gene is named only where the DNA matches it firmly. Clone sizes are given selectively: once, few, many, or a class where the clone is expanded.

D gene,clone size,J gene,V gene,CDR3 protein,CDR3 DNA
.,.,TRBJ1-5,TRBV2,CASSEGGVWGQHF,TGTGCCAGCAGTGAAGGCGGAGTTTGGGGCCAGCATTTT
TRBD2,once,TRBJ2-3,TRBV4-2,CASSQGTSGSTDTQYF,TGTGCCAGCAGCCAAGGGACTAGCGGGAGCACAGATACGCAGTATTTT
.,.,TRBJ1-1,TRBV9,CASSVGPLFQSEAFF,TGTGCCAGCAGCGTAGGTCCTCTCTTTCAGTCTGAAGCTTTCTTT
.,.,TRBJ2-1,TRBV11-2,CASSSYPQGRSYNEQFF,TGTGCCAGCAGCTCGTACCCCCAGGGGAGGTCCTACAATGAGCAGTTCTTC
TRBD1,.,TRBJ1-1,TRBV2,CASRSDREFIMNTEAFF,TGTGCCAGCAGGAGCGACAGGGAGTTTATCATGAACACTGAAGCTTTCTTT
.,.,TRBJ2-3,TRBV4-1,CASSHPGITDTQYF,TGCGCCAGCAGCCACCCTGGGATTACAGATACGCAGTATTTT
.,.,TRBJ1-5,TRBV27,CASSVASNQPQHF,TGTGCCAGCAGTGTGGCAAGCAATCAGCCCCAGCATTTT
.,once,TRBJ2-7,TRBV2,CASSELGEGGYEQYF,TGTGCCAGCAGTGAACTAGGGGAGGGGGGATACGAGCAGTACTTC
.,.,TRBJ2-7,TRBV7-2,CASSPGTLGEQYF,TGTGCCAGCAGCCCTGGGACGCTGGGCGAGCAGTACTTC
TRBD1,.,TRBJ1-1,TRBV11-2,CASSIGQGGTEAFF,TGTGCCAGCAGCATCGGACAGGGGGGTACTGAAGCTTTCTTT
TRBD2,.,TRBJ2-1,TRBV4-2,CASSQLAGGPNEQFF,TGTGCCAGCAGCCAACTAGCGGGGGGGCCCAATGAGCAGTTCTTC
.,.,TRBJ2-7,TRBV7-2,CASSSLWGSYEQYF,TGTGCCAGCAGCTCCCTTTGGGGAAGCTACGAGCAGTACTTC
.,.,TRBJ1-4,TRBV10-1,CASTWEQATNEKLFF,TGCGCCAGCACCTGGGAACAAGCAACTAATGAAAAACTGTTTTTT
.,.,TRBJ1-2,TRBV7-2,CASSHYWGRDYGYTF,TGTGCCAGCAGCCACTACTGGGGGCGCGACTATGGCTACACCTTC
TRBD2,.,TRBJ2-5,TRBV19,CASSTPGLEGGETQYF,TGTGCCAGTAGTACGCCGGGACTAGAGGGCGGCGAGACCCAGTACTTC
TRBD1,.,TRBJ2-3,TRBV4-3,CASSQEGQGTDTQYF,TGCGCCAGCAGCCAAGAGGGACAGGGCACAGATACGCAGTATTTT
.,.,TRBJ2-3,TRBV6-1,CATTKGQGPDTQYF,TGTGCCACCACCAAGGGGCAGGGCCCAGATACGCAGTATTTT
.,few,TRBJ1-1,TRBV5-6,CASSLWGGRTEAFF,TGTGCCAGCAGCTTGTGGGGGGGTCGTACTGAAGCTTTCTTT
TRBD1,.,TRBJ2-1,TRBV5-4,CASTPGTGGYNEQFF,TGTGCCAGCACCCCCGGGACAGGGGGCTACAATGAGCAGTTCTTC
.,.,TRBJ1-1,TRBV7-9,CASSSGEGNTEAFF,TGTGCCAGCAGCTCAGGGGAGGGGAACACTGAAGCTTTCTTT
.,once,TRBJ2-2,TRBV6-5,CASSYRRGGGELFF,TGTGCCAGCAGTTACAGGCGGGGCGGCGGGGAGCTGTTTTTT
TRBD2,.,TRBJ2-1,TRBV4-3,CASSQDIASGGPVRYEQFF,TGCGCCAGCAGCCAAGATATCGCTAGCGGGGGGCCCGTTCGCTATGAGCAGTTCTTC
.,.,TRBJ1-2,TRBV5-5,CASSLGQGTGYTF,TGTGCCAGCAGCTTGGGGCAGGGGACTGGCTACACCTTC
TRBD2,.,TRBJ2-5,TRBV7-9,CASSRGLLETQYF,TGTGCCAGCAGCCGGGGACTATTAGAGACCCAGTACTTC
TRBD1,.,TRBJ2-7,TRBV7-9,CASSETGGLGQYF,TGTGCCAGCAGCGAGACAGGGGGACTTGGGCAGTACTTC
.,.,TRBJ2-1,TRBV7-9,CARISRLQQFF,TGTGCCCGAATCAGTCGGTTGCAGCAGTTCTTC
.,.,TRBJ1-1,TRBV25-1,CASSDAGRNTEAFF,TGTGCCAGCAGTGATGCCGGACGGAACACTGAAGCTTTCTTT
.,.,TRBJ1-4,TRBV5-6,CASSLGQLANEKLFF,TGTGCCAGCAGCTTGGGCCAGTTGGCGAATGAAAAACTGTTTTTT
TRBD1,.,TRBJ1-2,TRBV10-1,CASRWDRCYGYTF,TGCGCCAGCAGGTGGGACAGGTGCTATGGCTACACCTTC